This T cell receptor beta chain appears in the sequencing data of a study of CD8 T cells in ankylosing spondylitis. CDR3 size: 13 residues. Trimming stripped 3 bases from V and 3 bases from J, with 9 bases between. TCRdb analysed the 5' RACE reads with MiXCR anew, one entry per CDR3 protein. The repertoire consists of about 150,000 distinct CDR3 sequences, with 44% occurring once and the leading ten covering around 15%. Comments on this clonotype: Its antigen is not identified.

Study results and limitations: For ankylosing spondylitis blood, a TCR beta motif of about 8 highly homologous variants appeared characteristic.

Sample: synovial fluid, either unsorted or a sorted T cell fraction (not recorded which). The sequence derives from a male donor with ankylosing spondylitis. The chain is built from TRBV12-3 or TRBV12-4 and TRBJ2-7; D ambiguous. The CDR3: CASSFSGLYEQYF. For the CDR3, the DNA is TGTGCCAGCAGTTTCTCGGGCCTCTACGAGCAGTACTTC.